Here is one T cell receptor (beta chain) with its context. Its antigen is as yet unknown. The sample originates from a study of human T cells and chemical hapten exposure. Findings of the study overall: Unchanged with DPC sensitization were TCRs above 1 in 1000 frequency.

Trimming left V 6 bases short and J 4 bases short, with 15 bases between. Germline CDR1 and CDR2: WSHSY and SAAADI. The CDR3 is 14 amino acids. Time point: patch test 3, about 24 weeks after DPC sensitization. Treatment in this sample: therapeutic diphenylcyclopropenone sensitization with weekly scalp DPC. Prior to each patch test being applied, blood was drawn. Patients had alopecia, were aged 18 to 70, and were not pregnant. TCRdb passed the RACE reads through MiXCR, listing each CDR3 protein once. The top ten clones hold 2% to 3% of a sample with 45,000 to 60,000 distinct CDR3 sequences, 9.5% to 15% of them seen once.

V is TRBV10-2 and J is TRBJ1-2; no definite D call. The material sequenced was whole blood, taken in connection with sensitization to the hapten diphenylcyclopropenone (DPC). This clonotype originated in a man between 25 and 39 years old with alopecia areata. Some clones in this sample may be carry-over from other donors' samples. DNA for the CDR3: TGCGCCAGCAGACCTGGAGGGCTCCTCTATGGCTACACCTTC. It specifies CASRPGGLLYGYTF.